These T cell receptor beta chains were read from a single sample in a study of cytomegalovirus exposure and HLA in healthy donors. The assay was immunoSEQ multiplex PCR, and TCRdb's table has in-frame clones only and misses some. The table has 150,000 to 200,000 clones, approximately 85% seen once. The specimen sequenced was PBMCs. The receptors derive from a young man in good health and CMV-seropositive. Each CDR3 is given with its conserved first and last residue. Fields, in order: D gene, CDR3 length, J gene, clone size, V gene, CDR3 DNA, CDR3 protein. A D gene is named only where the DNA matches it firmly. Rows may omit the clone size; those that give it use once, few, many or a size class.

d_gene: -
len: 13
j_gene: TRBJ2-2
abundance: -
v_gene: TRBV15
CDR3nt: TGTGCCACCAGCTCCCTCGGGGCCGGGGAGCTGTTTTTT
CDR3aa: CATSSLGAGELFF

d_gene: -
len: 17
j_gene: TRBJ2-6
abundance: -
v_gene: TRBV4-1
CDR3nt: TGCGCCAGCAGCCAAGATCCCAGGGGTACTGGGGCCAACGTCCTGACTTTC
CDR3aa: CASSQDPRGTGANVLTF

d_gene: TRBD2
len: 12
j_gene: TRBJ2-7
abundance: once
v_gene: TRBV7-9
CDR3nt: TGTTCCAGCAGCGTGGGGGGGTACGAGCAGTACTTC
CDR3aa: CSSSVGGYEQYF

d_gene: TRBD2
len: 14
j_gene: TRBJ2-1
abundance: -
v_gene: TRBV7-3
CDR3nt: TGCGCCAGCAGTCTAGCGGGGGGATACGATGAGCAGTTCTTC
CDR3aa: CASSLAGGYDEQFF

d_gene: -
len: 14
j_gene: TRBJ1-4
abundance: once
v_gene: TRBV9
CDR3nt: TGTGCCAGCAGCGTAGACAGGAGTGATGAAAAACTGTTTTTT
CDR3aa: CASSVDRSDEKLFF

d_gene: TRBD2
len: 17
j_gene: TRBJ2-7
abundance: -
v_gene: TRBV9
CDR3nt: TGTGCCAGCAGCGTATCGGGACCCGGACTAGTTCTCTGCGAGCAGTACTTC
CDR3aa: CASSVSGPGLVLCEQYF

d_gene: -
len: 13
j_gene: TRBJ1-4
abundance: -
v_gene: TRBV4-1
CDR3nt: TGCGCCAGCAGCCAAGATCCAGCGGGAAAACTGTTTTTT
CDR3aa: CASSQDPAGKLFF

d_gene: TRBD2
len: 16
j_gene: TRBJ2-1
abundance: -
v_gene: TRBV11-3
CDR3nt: TGTGCCAGCAGCTTAAGGCTAGCGGGGGGGCTGGATGAGCAGTTCTTC
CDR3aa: CASSLRLAGGLDEQFF

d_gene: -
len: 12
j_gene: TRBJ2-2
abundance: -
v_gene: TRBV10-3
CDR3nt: TGTGCCATGGCGGGTGTTACCGGGGAGCTGTTTTTT
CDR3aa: CAMAGVTGELFF

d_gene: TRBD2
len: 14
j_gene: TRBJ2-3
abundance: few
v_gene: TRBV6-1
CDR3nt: TGTGCCAGCAGGGAGGGACTAGCGACAGATACGCAGTATTTT
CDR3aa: CASREGLATDTQYF

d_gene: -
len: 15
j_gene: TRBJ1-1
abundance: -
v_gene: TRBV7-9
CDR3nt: TGTGCCAGCAGCCCCGATTTCGGGGGGGCCACTGAAGCTTTCTTT
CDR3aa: CASSPDFGGATEAFF

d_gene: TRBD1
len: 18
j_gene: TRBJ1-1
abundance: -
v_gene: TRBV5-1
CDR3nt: TGCGCCAGCAGCGTTTTGGGTCTCAGGGGGCGAGGGAACACTGAAGCTTTCTTT
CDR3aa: CASSVLGLRGRGNTEAFF

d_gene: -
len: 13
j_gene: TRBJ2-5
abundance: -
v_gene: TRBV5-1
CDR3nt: TGCGCCAGCAGCTTGGAGGCCCCGAGGGCCCAGTACTTC
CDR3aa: CASSLEAPRAQYF

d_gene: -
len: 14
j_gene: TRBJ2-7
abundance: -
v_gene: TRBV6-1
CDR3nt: TGTGCCAGCAGTGAAGTGGCAGGGCCCTACGAGCAGTACTTC
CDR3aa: CASSEVAGPYEQYF

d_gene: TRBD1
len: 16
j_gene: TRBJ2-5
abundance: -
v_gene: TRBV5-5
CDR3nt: TGTGCCAGCAGCTCACCCGACAGGGAAATCCAAGAGACCCAGTACTTC
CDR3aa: CASSSPDREIQETQYF

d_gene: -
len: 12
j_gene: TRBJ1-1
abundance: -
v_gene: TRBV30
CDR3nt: TGTGCCTGGAGTACCAGAAACACTGAAGCTTTCTTT
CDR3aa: CAWSTRNTEAFF

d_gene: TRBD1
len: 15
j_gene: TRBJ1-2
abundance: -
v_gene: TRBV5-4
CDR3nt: TGTGCCAGCAGCGAGGACAGGGGTCCCCCACCCGGCTACACCTTC
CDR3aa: CASSEDRGPPPGYTF

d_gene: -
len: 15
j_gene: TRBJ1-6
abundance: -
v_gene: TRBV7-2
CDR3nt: TGTGCCAGCAGCTTGACCGGCAGGGTCCCTTCACCCCTCCACTTT
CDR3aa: CASSLTGRVPSPLHF

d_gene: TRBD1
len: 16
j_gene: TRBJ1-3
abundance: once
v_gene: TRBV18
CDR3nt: TGTGCCAGCTCCGAAAACAGGGGATCGAATGGAAACACCATATATTTT
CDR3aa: CASSENRGSNGNTIYF

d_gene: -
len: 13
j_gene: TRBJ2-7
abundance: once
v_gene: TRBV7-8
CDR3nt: TGTGCCAGCAGCCTGGGCAGCTTTCGCGAGCAGTACTTC
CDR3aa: CASSLGSFREQYF

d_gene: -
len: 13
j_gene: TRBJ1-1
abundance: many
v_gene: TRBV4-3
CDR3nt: TGCGCCAGCAGCCTCATGGGGGGCACTGAAGCTTTCTTT
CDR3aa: CASSLMGGTEAFF

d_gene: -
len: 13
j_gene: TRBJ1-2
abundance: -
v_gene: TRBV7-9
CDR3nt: TGTGCCAGCAGCTTGGACAGAAGCTATGGCTACACCTTC
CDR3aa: CASSLDRSYGYTF

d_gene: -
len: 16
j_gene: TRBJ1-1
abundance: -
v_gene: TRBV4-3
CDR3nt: TGCGCCAGCAGCCAAGCTTCGCAGGGTTTGAACACTGAAGCTTTCTTT
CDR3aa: CASSQASQGLNTEAFF

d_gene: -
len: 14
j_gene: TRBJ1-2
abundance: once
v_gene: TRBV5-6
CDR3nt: TGTGCCAGCAGTAGGGCCCCAGGGGACTATGGCTACACCTTC
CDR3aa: CASSRAPGDYGYTF

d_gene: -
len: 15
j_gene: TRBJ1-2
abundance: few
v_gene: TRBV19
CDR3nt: TGTGCCAGTAGTATACCCAGGGCCGCTAACTATGGCTACACCTTC
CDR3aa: CASSIPRAANYGYTF

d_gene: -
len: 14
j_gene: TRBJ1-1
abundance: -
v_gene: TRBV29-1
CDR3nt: TGCAGCGTTGATCGTGGGACACTGAACACTGAAGCTTTCTTT
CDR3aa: CSVDRGTLNTEAFF

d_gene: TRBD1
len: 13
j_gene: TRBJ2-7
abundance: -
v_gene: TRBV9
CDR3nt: TGTGCCAGCAGCGCTACAGGGGCCTACGAGCAGTACTTC
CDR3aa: CASSATGAYEQYF

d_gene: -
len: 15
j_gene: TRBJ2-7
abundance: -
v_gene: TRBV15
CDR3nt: TGTGCCACCAGCAGAGGTTCCAGGTCCAACTACGAGCAGTACTTC
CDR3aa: CATSRGSRSNYEQYF

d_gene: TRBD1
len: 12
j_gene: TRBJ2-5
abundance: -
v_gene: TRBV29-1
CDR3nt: TGCAGCGTTGCCAGGGGGCAAGAGACCCAGTACTTC
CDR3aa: CSVARGQETQYF

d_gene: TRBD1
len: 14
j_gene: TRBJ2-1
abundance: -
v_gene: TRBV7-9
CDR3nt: TGTGCCAGCTCCACGCCGACAGGGGACAATGAGCAGTTCTTC
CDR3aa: CASSTPTGDNEQFF

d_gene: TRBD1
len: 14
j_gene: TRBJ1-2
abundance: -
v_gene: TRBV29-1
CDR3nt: TGCAGCGTTCGGGACAGGGGGTCTAACTATGGCTACACCTTC
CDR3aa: CSVRDRGSNYGYTF

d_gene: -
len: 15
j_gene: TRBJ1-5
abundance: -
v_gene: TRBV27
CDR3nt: TGTGCCAGCAGTTCCAGAGGAAGGGAGAATCAGCCCCAGCATTTT
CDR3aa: CASSSRGRENQPQHF

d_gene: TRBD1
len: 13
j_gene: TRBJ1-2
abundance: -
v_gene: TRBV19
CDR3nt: TGTGCCAGTAGTCCCGGGACAGGGTATGGCTACACCTTC
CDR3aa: CASSPGTGYGYTF

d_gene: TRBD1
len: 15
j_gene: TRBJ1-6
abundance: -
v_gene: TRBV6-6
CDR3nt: TGTGCCAGCGGGCCGGGACAGGATAGAGGGGCACCCCTCCACTTT
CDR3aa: CASGPGQDRGAPLHF

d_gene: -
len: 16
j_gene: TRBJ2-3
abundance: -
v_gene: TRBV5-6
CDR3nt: TGTGCCAGCAGCTTGGCCGGGGGACTGATCACAGATACGCAGTATTTT
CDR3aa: CASSLAGGLITDTQYF

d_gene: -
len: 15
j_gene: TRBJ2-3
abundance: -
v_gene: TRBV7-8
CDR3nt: TGTGCCAGCAGCTTACCGGGACACCGCACAGATACGCAGTATTTT
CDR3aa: CASSLPGHRTDTQYF

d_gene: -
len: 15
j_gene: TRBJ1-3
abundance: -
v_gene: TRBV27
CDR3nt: TGTGCCAGCAGTTTAGTACAGGGAGCGGGAAACACCATATATTTT
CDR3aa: CASSLVQGAGNTIYF

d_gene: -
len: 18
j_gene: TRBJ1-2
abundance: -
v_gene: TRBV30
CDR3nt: TGTGCCTGGAGTGTAAACCCTAAGGAGTTCTCCGATAACTATGGCTACACCTTC
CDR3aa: CAWSVNPKEFSDNYGYTF

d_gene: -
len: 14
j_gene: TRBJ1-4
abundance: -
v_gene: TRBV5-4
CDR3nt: TGTGCCAGCAGCTTTTTCCGCAGTAATGAAAAACTGTTTTTT
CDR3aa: CASSFFRSNEKLFF